This T cell receptor beta chain was sequenced in a study of CD8 T cells in ankylosing spondylitis. This clonotype has ten or more counts. The antigen is undetermined. Study-wide results and limits: In ankylosing spondylitis blood, a motif of roughly eight highly homologous TCR beta variants appeared characteristic. Prior literature has documented some motif variants in synovial fluid and blood from reactive arthritis. Significant enrichment of disease-linked clones was reported in matched ankylosing spondylitis synovial fluid.

Each CDR3 protein is one row after TCRdb ran MiXCR on the 5' RACE reads. The sample has around 250,000 distinct CDR3 sequences, approximately 12% seen once. Germline CDR1 DFQATT, CDR2 SNEGSKA (reference sequence). This CDR3 is built from 13 residues. This receptor was identified in a male donor with ankylosing spondylitis or in good health (not recorded which). The chain has TRBV20-1 and TRBJ2-3; 7 bases line up with TRBD2. The specimen sequenced was blood, either unsorted or a sorted T cell fraction (not recorded which). The CDR3 loop is CSQGRGVTDTQYF. CDR3 coding DNA: TGCAGCCAGGGCCGGGGGGTAACAGATACGCAGTATTTT.